What follows are 12 T cell receptor beta chains derived from one specimen sequenced in a study of cytomegalovirus exposure and HLA in healthy donors. This PCR relied on a set of 60 Vbeta primers and 13 Jbeta primers. Sequenced by immunoSEQ multiplex PCR; TCRdb stores in-frame clones only, minus some. The top ten clones hold over 2.5% of a sample with around 150,000 clones, over 60% of them seen once. The specimen was PBMCs. These receptor sequences come from a man aged 35 to 55 in good health and CMV-seronegative.

The chain employs TRBV6-1 and TRBJ1-1; weak D call: TRBD1 (5 bases). CDR3 size: 13 residues. CDR1 is MNHNS and CDR2 is SASEGT in the germline V gene. The V and J ends lost 7 bases and 12 bases respectively, with 21 bases between them. CDR3 in amino acids: CASTRDGGVATFF. DNA of the CDR3: TGTGCCAGCACCCGGGACGGGGGGGTGGCAACTTTCTTT.

J is TRBJ2-3 and V is TRBV28; a possible D gene is TRBD1 (7 bases). V was shortened by 3 bases and J by 4 bases, with 26 bases between the two germline ends. This CDR3 region has 19 residues. CDR1 and CDR2 from the germline V gene are MDHEN and SYDVKM. Written as DNA, the CDR3 is TGTGCCAGCAGTTTTATTTCCCAGGGGGGTCCCCCCGCGGCAGATACGCAGTATTTT. This sequence encodes CASSFISQGGPPAADTQYF.

The rearrangement joins TRBV4-1 to TRBJ2-5, with TRBD1 identical over 10 bases. After removal of 4 bases from V and 2 bases from J, the junction contained 13 bases not matched to a gene. The CDR3 covers 18 residues. Germline values: CDR1 MGHRA, CDR2 YSYEKL. The CDR3 sequence: CASSRQAGGTGDQETQYF. The CDR3 DNA reads TGCGCCAGCAGCCGCCAAGCCGGCGGGACAGGGGATCAAGAGACCCAGTACTTC.

The chain joins TRBV6-5 to TRBJ2-7; 10 nucleotides agree with TRBD1. The germline V gene has CDR1 MNHEY and CDR2 SVGAGI. The V segment lost 7 bases and the J segment 7 bases; nucleotides outside the gene matches: 7. The CDR3 consists of 13 residues. The CDR3 DNA reads as TGTGCCAGCATCGAGACAGGGGGCGGGGAGCAGTACTTC. Translating it yields CASIETGGGEQYF.

This rearrangement joins TRBV5-1 to TRBJ2-5, with TRBD2 matching over 7 bases. With V trimmed by 3 bases and J by 5 bases, 10 bases remained unmatched. The CDR3 spans 15 residues. The germline CDR1 and CDR2 sequences are SGHRS and YFSETQ. The CDR3, as DNA: TGCGCCAGCAGCTCCGGCGGGGGACTGGGGGAGACCCAGTACTTC. Translated, it gives CASSSGGGLGETQYF.

CDR3 in amino acids: CASSQTSGGYTF. CDR3 in DNA: TGTGCCAGCAGTCAGACCTCAGGTGGCTACACCTTC. The chain is built from TRBV6-5 and TRBJ1-2; D uncertain. Germline V CDR1 and CDR2: MNHEY, SVGAGI. Deletions cut 5 bases from V and 7 bases from J, with 11 bases between. CDR3 length: 12 amino acids.

This sequence joins TRBV6-6 and TRBJ1-2; 7 bases match TRBD1. With V trimmed by 5 bases and J by 5 bases, 8 bases remained unmatched. This CDR3 spans 14 amino acids. Germline values: CDR1 MNHNY, CDR2 SVGAGI (reference sequence). The CDR3 spells CASSPGGILYGYTF. CDR3 nucleotides: TGTGCCAGCAGTCCAGGGGGGATACTATATGGCTACACCTTC.

This clone was seen a handful of times. The rearrangement links TRBV5-1 to TRBJ1-2; TRBD1 aligns across 9 bases. This CDR3 contains 13 residues. Germline V gives CDR1 SGHRS, CDR2 YFSETQ. V dropped 5 bases and J dropped 6; count of bases not matched to a gene: 5. CDR3 sequence: CASSRDRVNGYTF. Written as DNA, the CDR3 is TGCGCCAGCAGTCGGGACAGGGTGAATGGCTACACCTTC.

The CDR3 loop is CASSNPILGPNTEAFF. DNA for the CDR3: TGTGCCAGTAGTAACCCTATCCTGGGGCCGAACACTGAAGCTTTCTTT. The chain joins TRBV19 to TRBJ1-1; tentatively, D is TRBD1 (5 bases). V was shortened by 4 bases and J by 1 base, with 16 bases between the two germline ends. The germline gives CDR1 LNHDA, CDR2 SQIVND (reference sequence). The CDR3 totals 16 residues. Complete variable domain (other parts from reference TRBV19 and TRBJ1-1): DGGITQSPKYLFRKEGQNVTLSCEQNLNHDAMYWYRQDPGQGLRLIYYSQIVNDFQKGDIAEGYSVSREKKESFPLTVTSAQKNPTAFYLCASSNPILGPNTEAFFGQGTRLTVV.

V usage is TRBV28 and J usage is TRBJ1-2, with D perhaps TRBD1 (5 bases). Trimming stripped 8 bases from V and 0 bases from J, with 16 bases between. Germline loops: CDR1 MDHEN, CDR2 SYDVKM. This CDR3 spans 15 amino acids. The CDR3 DNA reads TGTGCCAGCGGTTCTGGGGCTGGGGCTAACTATGGCTACACCTTC. Encoded protein: CASGSGAGANYGYTF.

This clone was counted only a few times. The gene calls are TRBV11-2 and TRBJ1-2; 12 bases map to TRBD1. The CDR3 has 16 amino acids. Germline values: CDR1 SGHAT, CDR2 FQNNGV. Losses at the gene ends were 5 bases for V and 1 base for J; bases not matched to a gene: 5. The CDR3 protein is CASSQGQGAYNYGYTF. CDR3 sequence (DNA): TGTGCCAGCAGCCAGGGACAGGGGGCCTATAACTATGGCTACACCTTC.

The chain recombines TRBV4-1 with TRBJ1-1; TRBD1 agrees at 8 bases. CDR3 size: 15 residues. The V and J ends lost 0 bases and 10 bases, in that order; junction bases with no gene match: 10. Germline lookup yields CDR1 MGHRA and CDR2 YSYEKL. In nucleotides, the CDR3 is TGCGCCAGCAGCCAAGATGGGGGACAGGTGGAGGGAGCTTTCTTT. The encoded protein is CASSQDGGQVEGAFF.